These 6 T cell receptor beta chains came from one sample sequenced in a study of shared clonotypes between healthy human individuals. The repertoire was sequenced with immunoSEQ multiplex PCR; TCRdb's copy has only in-frame clones and lacks some. There are about 2 million clones in the sample; 85% to 95% occur only once, and around 0.13% lies in the top ten. The sample taken for sequencing was naive CD4+ T cells sorted from blood. The sample's subset: CD45RA+ positively selected. These receptors originate from a man aged 18-30 years in good health.

With respect to this clone: The sample has other DNA sequences that encode this CDR3 too. The chain carries TRBV11-2 and TRBJ1-2; maybe TRBD1 (6 bases). The germline CDR1 and CDR2 sequences are SGHAT and FQNNGV. CDR3 size: 14 residues. V lost 0 bases, J lost 3 bases, and 8 bases lay in between. CDR3 nucleotide sequence: TGTGCCAGCAGCTTAGACAGGGGTGACTATGGCTACACCTTC. Protein product: CASSLDRGDYGYTF.

The chain carries TRBV5-6 and TRBJ1-2, with D unclear. This CDR3 comprises 13 residues. Trimming pared 4 bases from V and 0 bases from J, leaving 7 bases between. The germline V gene encodes CDR1 SGHDT and CDR2 YYEEEE. CDR3 amino acids: CASSGIPNYGYTF. The DNA for the CDR3 is TGTGCCAGCAGCGGGATACCTAACTATGGCTACACCTTC.

The rearrangement links TRBV5-1 to TRBJ2-3, with D perhaps matching TRBD1 or TRBD2 (5 bases each). Per germline, CDR1 SGHRS and CDR2 YFSETQ. The CDR3 extends over 14 amino acids. Deletions cut 4 bases from V and 2 bases from J, with 11 bases between. The CDR3, as DNA: TGCGCCAGCAGCGGGGACGGTAACACAGATACGCAGTATTTT. Protein product: CASSGDGNTDTQYF.

The V call is TRBV6-5, the J call TRBJ1-3; no clear D. The V end lost 0 bases, the J end lost 1 base, and 7 bases lay between the germline ends. The CDR3 sequence is 15 residues long. CDR1 is MNHEY and CDR2 is SVGAGI in the germline V gene. The CDR3 bases are TGTGCCAGCAGTTACTCGAGCCCGTCTGGAAACACCATATATTTT. It translates to CASSYSSPSGNTIYF.

The chain combines TRBV4-1 with TRBJ2-2; D uncertain. The V end was cut by 0 bases, the J end by 5 bases, with 10 bases between. Germline CDR1 reads MGHRA; CDR2 reads YSYEKL. CDR3 length: 15 amino acids. CDR3 amino acids: CASSQDAAFTGELFF. The CDR3 nucleotides are TGCGCCAGCAGCCAAGATGCCGCGTTTACCGGGGAGCTGTTTTTT.

The genes are TRBV18 and TRBJ2-4; TRBD1 matches 7 bases. V lost 0 bases and J lost 3; bases outside the gene matches: 8. The CDR3 sequence is 17 residues long. Germline V CDR1 and CDR2: KGHSH, LQKENI. CDR3 in DNA: TGTGCCAGCTCACCACCGGTAGGGGGCGCCGTCAAAAACATTCAGTACTTC. Residues: CASSPPVGGAVKNIQYF.